Below are 30 T cell receptor beta chains sequenced from a single sample in a study of blood T cell repertoires in COVID-19. Only in-frame clones appear in the TCRdb table, and some are missing; sequencing was by immunoSEQ multiplex PCR. The sample carries around 120,000 clones, approximately 81% recorded once. The sample taken for sequencing was peripheral blood. Receptor source: a woman over 75 with acute or convalescent COVID-19.

CDR3 in amino acids: CASAKGAVNEKLFF. The CDR3 DNA reads TGTGCCAGCGCAAAGGGGGCCGTTAATGAAAAACTGTTTTTT. The rearrangement links TRBV7-9 to TRBJ1-4; 7 bases are a match to TRBD1. The CDR3 covers 14 residues. Germline assignment: CDR1 SEHNR and CDR2 FQNEAQ (reference sequence). The junction had 7 bases not matched to a gene; V was cut back by 8 bases and J by 4 bases.

The V call is TRBV29-1, the J call TRBJ1-2, with D unresolved. V lost 3 bases and J lost 4, with 9 bases in between. Germline lookup yields CDR1 SQVTM and CDR2 ANQGSEA. The CDR3 length is 12 residues. For the CDR3, the DNA is TGCAGCGTTGAGGCAGGATCCTATGGCTACACCTTC. Translation: CSVEAGSYGYTF.

The chain has TRBV7-3 and TRBJ1-1, with TRBD1 matching 8 bases. The CDR3 is made up of 13 amino acids. V gave up 4 bases and J gave up 7 bases; unmatched junction bases: 5. CDR1 and CDR2 (germline): SGHTA, FQGTGA. The CDR3 DNA reads as TGTGCCAGCAGCTCCGTCGGGACAGGTGAAGCTTTCTTT. The encoded protein is CASSSVGTGEAFF. The whole variable domain, filled in from reference TRBV7-3 and TRBJ1-1, reads GAGVSQTPSNKVTEKGKYVELRCDPISGHTALYWYRQSLGQGPEFLIYFQGTGAADDSGLPNDRFFAVRPEGSVSTLKIQRTERGDSAVYLCASSSVGTGEAFFGQGTRLTVV.

This clone appeared a few times. The chain employs TRBV15 and TRBJ1-5; TRBD1 might be the D (5 bases). The germline V gene encodes CDR1 LNHNV and CDR2 YYDKDF (reference sequence). With 1 base removed from V and 4 bases from J, the gap between germline ends came to 14 bases. The CDR3 is made up of 16 amino acids. The CDR3 sequence is CATSRGPTEGNQPQHF. The DNA of the CDR3 is TGTGCCACCAGCAGAGGTCCAACGGAGGGGAATCAGCCCCAGCATTTT. The variable domain in full, with the rest retrieved from reference TRBV15 and TRBJ1-5, is DAMVIQNPRYQVTQFGKPVTLSCSQTLNHNVMYWYQQKSSQAPKLLFHYYDKDFNNEADTPDNFQSRRPNTSFCFLDIRSPGLGDTAMYLCATSRGPTEGNQPQHFGDGTRLSIL.

V is TRBV3-1 (or the pseudogene TRBV3-2) and J is TRBJ2-7, with TRBD1 identical over 7 bases. The germline CDR1 and CDR2 sequences are LGHDT and YNNKEL (reference sequence). Trimming at V came to 4 bases and at J to 6 bases, leaving 12 bases not matched to a gene. The CDR3 has 15 amino acids. The CDR3 region is CASSRDFGTVTEQYF. DNA for the CDR3: TGTGCCAGCAGCCGTGATTTCGGGACAGTAACCGAGCAGTACTTC.

The genes are TRBV6-5 and TRBJ2-7; 9 bases line up with TRBD1. The J segment lost 4 bases and the V segment lost 6 bases, leaving 10 bases of the junction unmatched. Germline CDR1 and CDR2: MNHEY and SVGAGI. This CDR3 is built from 15 residues. The CDR3 DNA is TGTGCCAGCAGGACTGGGACAGGGTACGGATACGAGCAGTACTTC. Residues: CASRTGTGYGYEQYF.

This clone was found a few times. Here the CDR3 DNA reads TGCGCCAGCAGCCTCCGATCTAGGACAGGTTTCTCTGGGGCCAACGTCCTGACTTTC. Translated: CASSLRSRTGFSGANVLTF. This sequence joins TRBV5-1 and TRBJ2-6, with 7 bases lining up with TRBD1. CDR3 length: 19 residues. Unmatched junction bases numbered 13, after V lost 4 bases and J lost 0 bases. Germline lookup yields CDR1 SGHRS and CDR2 YFSETQ.

The V gene is TRBV3-1 (or the pseudogene TRBV3-2), the J gene TRBJ2-1; no clear D gene. The CDR3 is 13 residues long. The V end lost 0 bases, the J end lost 8 bases, and 8 bases lay between the germline ends. Germline CDR1 is LGHDT and CDR2 is YNNKEL (reference sequence). This CDR3 is CASSQDRCDEQFF. CDR3 coding DNA: TGTGCCAGCAGCCAAGACCGATGCGATGAGCAGTTCTTC.

The chain is built from TRBV18 and TRBJ2-1; TRBD2 matches at 9 bases. Germline assignment: CDR1 KGHSH and CDR2 LQKENI. V dropped 6 bases and J dropped 5; count of bases not matched to a gene: 8. The CDR3 totals 15 residues. CDR3 in amino acids: CASSGGSGRDNEQFF. CDR3 bases: TGTGCCAGCTCCGGAGGTAGCGGGAGAGACAATGAGCAGTTCTTC.

The chain combines TRBV5-5 with TRBJ1-5; D is undetermined. The CDR3 covers 14 residues. Germline loops: CDR1 SGHKS, CDR2 YYEKEE (reference sequence). The germline V and J ends were trimmed by 1 base and 3 bases, with 8 bases remaining between them. CDR3 in amino acids: CASSLTDYNQPQHF. CDR3 nucleotides: TGTGCCAGCAGCTTGACAGACTACAATCAGCCCCAGCATTTT.

This clone has more than one count but fewer than ten. The chain combines TRBV6-5 with TRBJ1-6; D not resolved. Per the germline V gene, CDR1 is MNHEY and CDR2 is SVGAGI. The CDR3 has 15 amino acids. V was clipped by 2 bases and J by 7 bases, with 12 bases between them. CDR3 DNA: TGTGCCAGCAGTTACGAGGGTTTGGAGAATTCACCCCTCCACTTT. Translated, it gives CASSYEGLENSPLHF.

This chain links TRBV19 with TRBJ1-1; maybe TRBD1 (6 bases). CDR1 LNHDA and CDR2 SQIVND come from the germline V gene (reference sequence). V was clipped by 5 bases and J by 1 base, with 11 bases between them. The CDR3 is made up of 14 amino acids. CDR3 in DNA: TGTGCCAGTAGTGCCGGACAGCCGAACACTGAAGCTTTCTTT. Protein sequence: CASSAGQPNTEAFF.

The genes are TRBV9 and TRBJ1-1, with D perhaps TRBD1 (5 bases). Germline CDR1 reads SGDLS; CDR2 reads YYNGEE. V was pared by 4 bases and J by 1 base, with 11 bases between. The CDR3 extends over 14 amino acids. In nucleotides, the CDR3 is TGTGCCAGCAGCATGGGGCGGGAGAACACTGAAGCTTTCTTT. Protein sequence: CASSMGRENTEAFF.

The chain has TRBV7-2 and TRBJ2-5, with D tentatively TRBD1 (6 bases). Trimming stripped 2 bases from V and 7 bases from J, with 14 bases between. This CDR3 has 14 amino acids. Germline V lookup: CDR1 SGHTA, CDR2 FQGNSA. The CDR3 DNA reads TGTGCCAGCAGCTTACTACTAGGGGGTTGGACCCAGTACTTC. This codes for CASSLLLGGWTQYF.

The rearrangement links TRBV7-9 to TRBJ2-1; no clear D. Between the trimmed V and J ends, which lost 3 bases and 0 bases, there was a span of 18 bases. The germline V gene has CDR1 SEHNR and CDR2 FQNEAQ (reference sequence). The CDR3 contains 18 residues. The CDR3 sequence is CASSLIGQKVSSYNEQFF. CDR3 DNA sequence: TGTGCCAGCAGCTTGATTGGGCAGAAAGTCAGCTCCTACAATGAGCAGTTCTTC.

The chain is built from TRBV6-5 and TRBJ1-2; TRBD1 agrees at 9 bases. Germline values: CDR1 MNHEY, CDR2 SVGAGI. This CDR3 is 14 amino acids long. Trimming at V came to 5 bases and at J to 5 bases, leaving 6 bases not matched to a gene. This CDR3 is CASSPRQGGYGYTF. The CDR3 bases are TGTGCCAGCAGTCCACGACAGGGGGGATATGGCTACACCTTC.

V gene TRBV10-3 combines with J gene TRBJ1-3; TRBD1 agrees at 7 bases. The V and J ends lost 0 bases and 4 bases, in that order; junction bases with no gene match: 0. Per germline, CDR1 ENHRY and CDR2 SYGVKD. The CDR3 spans 14 residues. The CDR3 nucleotides read TGTGCCATCAGTGAGTCGGACAGGGGAAACACCATATATTTT. Translating gives CAISESDRGNTIYF.

This clone was observed a single time. The V gene is TRBV7-2, the J gene TRBJ2-2; no clear D. This CDR3 region has 13 residues. The ends were cut back, 4 bases at V and 6 bases at J, with 9 bases in the middle. Germline V gene lookup returns CDR1 SGHTA and CDR2 FQGNSA. The CDR3 protein is CASSSVSAGELFF. The CDR3, as DNA: TGTGCCAGCAGCTCCGTATCCGCCGGGGAGCTGTTTTTT. The entire variable domain, with the rest obtained from reference TRBV7-2 and TRBJ2-2, is as follows: GAGVSQSPSNKVTEKGKDVELRCDPISGHTALYWYRQSLGQGLEFLIYFQGNSAPDKSGLPSDRFSAERTGGSVSTLTIQRTQQEDSAVYLCASSSVSAGELFFGEGSRLTVL.

This rearrangement joins TRBV5-8 to TRBJ1-3; weak D call: TRBD1 (6 bases). Germline values: CDR1 SGHTS, CDR2 YDEGEE. The length of the CDR3 is 14 residues. The V and J ends lost 4 bases and 0 bases respectively, with 8 bases between them. The CDR3 protein is CASSLTGSGNTIYF. The CDR3 bases are TGTGCCAGCAGCCTGACAGGCTCTGGAAACACCATATATTTT.

This clone was observed once. The chain couples TRBV6-2 or TRBV6-3 to TRBJ1-1; D gene unclear. V was clipped by 4 bases and J by 5 bases, with 14 bases between them. Germline V gives CDR1 MNHEY, CDR2 SVGEGT. The CDR3 covers 14 residues. CDR3 bases: TGTGCCAGCAGTTCCTCTCGAGGAGGGACTGAAGCTTTCTTT. Its protein product is CASSSSRGGTEAFF.

This chain uses TRBV11-2 with TRBJ2-1; D possibly corresponds to TRBD1 (6 bases). CDR3 length: 18 residues. V was shortened by 4 bases and J by 5 bases, with 24 bases between the two germline ends. CDR1 and CDR2 (germline): SGHAT, FQNNGV. CDR3 protein: CASSSGAGVVSFNNEQFF. The CDR3 DNA follows: TGTGCCAGCAGCTCAGGGGCGGGTGTGGTTAGTTTTAACAATGAGCAGTTCTTC.

The chain joins TRBV15 to TRBJ1-5; no reliable D call. CDR1 and CDR2 (germline): LNHNV, YYDKDF (reference sequence). The CDR3 has 14 residues. V lost 3 bases, J lost 1 base, and 7 bases lay in between. The CDR3 DNA sequence: TGTGCCACCAGCAGCGGTAGAAGCAATCAGCCCCAGCATTTT. It encodes CATSSGRSNQPQHF.

This chain joins TRBV29-1 and TRBJ2-1, with 8 bases fitting TRBD1. CDR1 and CDR2 (germline): SQVTM, ANQGSEA. J gave up 8 bases and V 4 bases, and 7 bases lay outside the gene matches. CDR3 length: 13 amino acids. The CDR3 DNA reads TGCAGCGTTGTCACAGGGGGACACGATGAGCAGTTCTTC. Protein: CSVVTGGHDEQFF.

This chain links TRBV18 with TRBJ2-5; 7 bases fit TRBD2. After removal of 6 bases from V and 5 bases from J, the junction contained 12 bases not matched to a gene. The germline gives CDR1 KGHSH, CDR2 LQKENI. There are 15 residues in the CDR3. The CDR3: CASSQRGPGEETQYF. CDR3 bases: TGTGCCAGCTCCCAGCGGGGCCCTGGGGAGGAGACCCAGTACTTC.

V and J are TRBV7-9 and TRBJ1-5, with TRBD1 matching 9 bases. V shed 2 bases, J shed 0 bases, and the junction held 8 bases outside the gene matches. This CDR3 is built from 18 residues. From germline, CDR1 is SEHNR and CDR2 FQNEAQ (reference sequence). This chain's CDR3 is CASSLWTGDYYSNQPQHF. DNA of the CDR3: TGTGCCAGCAGCTTATGGACAGGGGACTACTATAGCAATCAGCCCCAGCATTTT.

The genes are TRBV27 and TRBJ1-1, with TRBD1 as a possible D gene (5 bases). This CDR3 contains 14 residues. Per the germline V gene, CDR1 is MNHEY and CDR2 is SMNVEV (reference sequence). The ends were cut back, 2 bases at V and 3 bases at J, with 10 bases in the middle. CDR3 amino acids: CASSLTGWYTEAFF. In DNA form, the CDR3 reads TGTGCCAGCAGTTTAACAGGATGGTACACTGAAGCTTTCTTT.

This chain joins TRBV6-2 or TRBV6-3 and TRBJ1-5, with no clear D. CDR3 size: 15 residues. From germline, CDR1 is MNHEY and CDR2 SVGEGT. The V and J ends lost 2 bases and 3 bases respectively, with 11 bases between them. CDR3 sequence reads: CASSYGQFDNQPQHF. In nucleotides, the CDR3 is TGTGCCAGCAGTTACGGGCAGTTCGACAATCAGCCCCAGCATTTT.

This chain joins TRBV11-1 and TRBJ1-3, with no clear D. Trimming removed 8 bases from V and 3 bases from J, with 5 bases in between. The CDR3 totals 11 residues. Germline V lookup: CDR1 SGHAT, CDR2 FQDESV (reference sequence). The CDR3, as DNA: TGTGCCAGCTCTAATGGAAACACCATATATTTT. This encodes CASSNGNTIYF. The full variable domain, rest sourced from reference TRBV11-1 and TRBJ1-3, is EAEVAQSPRYKITEKSQAVAFWCDPISGHATLYWYRQILGQGPELLVQFQDESVVDDSQLPKDRFSAERLKGVDSTLKIQPAELGDSAMYLCASSNGNTIYFGEGSWLTVV.

The rearrangement joins TRBV10-2 to TRBJ2-1; perhaps TRBD2 as D (5 bases). The germline gives CDR1 WSHSY, CDR2 SAAADI. This CDR3 region has 17 residues. Trimming removed 0 bases at V and 0 bases at J, with 12 bases between. This CDR3 is CASSESRAASSYNEQFF. The DNA for the CDR3 is TGCGCCAGCAGTGAGTCTAGAGCGGCAAGCTCCTACAATGAGCAGTTCTTC.

The V gene is TRBV29-1, the J gene TRBJ1-2; the D is unclear. V lost 4 bases to trimming and J lost 1 base, with 19 bases between them. The germline V gene has CDR1 SQVTM and CDR2 ANQGSEA. This CDR3 is 16 amino acids long. Here the CDR3 reads CSVVGGSESLNYGYTF. CDR3 bases: TGCAGCGTTGTGGGAGGGTCGGAAAGCCTTAACTATGGCTACACCTTC.